These 26 T cell receptor beta chains share one sample of origin, sequenced in a study of blood T cell repertoires in COVID-19. The repertoire was sequenced with immunoSEQ multiplex PCR; TCRdb's copy has only in-frame clones and lacks some. The data show 75,000 to 85,000 clones, 70% to 90% seen once. The sequencing sample was made of peripheral blood. The receptors here all came from a human donor in a cohort sampled during active COVID-19.

The rearrangement joins TRBV14 to TRBJ2-7, with 7 bases aligning to TRBD1. The V and J ends lost 4 bases and 1 base, in that order; junction bases with no gene match: 7. CDR3 length equals 15 residues. Germline CDR1 SGHDN, CDR2 FVKESK. The CDR3 nucleotides are TGTGCCAGCAGCCGGGGGACAGTTCTTTCCTACGAGCAGTACTTC. Residues: CASSRGTVLSYEQYF.

V gene TRBV15 combines with J gene TRBJ2-1; TRBD1 is a possible D gene (6 bases). Germline CDR1 LNHNV, CDR2 YYDKDF (reference sequence). Trimming removed 4 bases at V and 5 bases at J, with 12 bases between. This CDR3 has 14 residues. The CDR3 DNA follows: TGTGCCACCAGCACCTGGACAGAAAACAATGAGCAGTTCTTC. Translation gives CATSTWTENNEQFF.

The CDR3: CASSIGRGGQNTEAFF. In DNA form, the CDR3 reads TGTGCCAGTAGTATAGGACGCGGGGGACAGAACACTGAAGCTTTCTTT. This chain links TRBV19 with TRBJ1-1, with D perhaps matching TRBD1 (6 bases). Germline V gene data show CDR1 as LNHDA and CDR2 as SQIVND (reference sequence). The CDR3 sequence is 16 residues long. V dropped 1 base and J dropped 1 base, with 13 bases sitting between them.

The gene calls are TRBV6-1 and TRBJ2-1, with 10 nucleotides matching TRBD1. V was clipped by 4 bases and J by 0 bases; unmatched bases: 3. The germline CDR1 and CDR2 sequences are MNHNS and SASEGT. CDR3 length equals 16 residues. The CDR3: CASSGRTGGSYNEQFF. As DNA, the CDR3 is TGTGCCAGCAGTGGCAGGACAGGGGGCTCCTACAATGAGCAGTTCTTC.

The V call is TRBV5-1, the J call TRBJ2-7; 9 bases align to TRBD2. Germline loops: CDR1 SGHRS, CDR2 YFSETQ. The CDR3 runs to 14 residues. V lost 3 bases, J lost 4 bases, and 5 bases stayed unmatched. Written as DNA, the CDR3 is TGCGCCAGCAGCTCTAGCGGGATTGAGTACGAGCAGTACTTC. Its protein is CASSSSGIEYEQYF.

The chain combines TRBV28 with TRBJ2-7; D is uncertain. Germline CDR1 reads MDHEN; CDR2 reads SYDVKM. This CDR3 contains 11 residues. Deletions cut 7 bases from V and 2 bases from J, with 6 bases between. For the CDR3, the DNA is TGTGCCAGCAACCTAGCCTACGAGCAGTACTTC. Translated, it gives CASNLAYEQYF.

This clone was found many times. CDR3 nucleotide sequence: TGTGCCAGCAGCCAGACAGGTCATTACCCAGATACGCAGTATTTT. Its protein product is CASSQTGHYPDTQYF. The V call is TRBV7-2, the J call TRBJ2-3; D is possibly TRBD1 (6 bases). The germline gives CDR1 SGHTA, CDR2 FQGNSA. The CDR3 is made up of 15 amino acids. Trimming took 5 bases from V and 4 from J, leaving 16 bases between them.

The sample holds one count of this clone. The chain employs TRBV7-2 and TRBJ2-1, with 7 nucleotides matching TRBD1. The CDR3 runs to 16 residues. Germline values: CDR1 SGHTA, CDR2 FQGNSA. Trimming cost V 0 bases and J 3 bases; bases outside gene matches: 5. The CDR3 sequence is CASSLAGPGGYNEQFF. CDR3 coding DNA: TGTGCCAGCAGCTTAGCCGGGCCAGGGGGCTACAATGAGCAGTTCTTC.

The rearrangement joins TRBV18 to TRBJ1-2; 10 nucleotides agree with TRBD1. CDR1 and CDR2 from the germline V gene are KGHSH and LQKENI. V lost 6 bases to trimming and J lost 12 bases; unmatched junction nucleotides: 7. CDR3 length equals 12 residues. As DNA, the CDR3 is TGTGCCAGCTCGCCGGGACAGGGGATCCACACCTTC. Translation: CASSPGQGIHTF.

The J gene is TRBJ2-1, the V gene TRBV3-1 (or the pseudogene TRBV3-2); 7 bases are a match to TRBD2. The germline CDR1 and CDR2 sequences are LGHDT and YNNKEL (reference sequence). Unmatched junction bases numbered 6, after V lost 0 bases and J lost 10 bases. This CDR3 comprises 14 residues. In DNA form, the CDR3 reads TGTGCCAGCAGCCAAGATTCTCCAGCGGGAGAGCAGTTCTTC. Protein sequence: CASSQDSPAGEQFF.

This chain uses TRBV7-3 with TRBJ2-1, with 12 bases lining up with TRBD2. CDR1 and CDR2 (germline): SGHTA, FQGTGA. The V gene end was trimmed by 5 bases and the J gene end by 10 bases; junction bases not matched to a gene: 6. This CDR3 region has 14 residues. CDR3 protein: CASSPTSGGPEQFF. DNA for the CDR3: TGTGCCAGCAGCCCGACTAGCGGGGGACCCGAGCAGTTCTTC.

The chain recombines TRBV2 with TRBJ1-4; 7 bases fit TRBD1. The CDR3 totals 12 residues. The germline V gene encodes CDR1 SNHLY and CDR2 FYNNEI. The V and J ends lost 4 bases and 7 bases, in that order; junction bases with no gene match: 0. The CDR3 region has the DNA TGTGCCAGCAGTGGGGACAGTGAAAAACTGTTTTTT. It codes for CASSGDSEKLFF.

The chain recombines TRBV4-2 with TRBJ2-7; TRBD2 matches at 9 bases. CDR3 length: 15 residues. From germline, CDR1 is LGHNA and CDR2 YNFKEQ. The junction had 4 bases not matched to a gene; V was cut back by 0 bases and J by 4 bases. The DNA for the CDR3 is TGTGCCAGCAGCCAAGATTCTAGCGGGGAGTACGAGCAGTACTTC. Translating gives CASSQDSSGEYEQYF.

CDR3 sequence (DNA): TGTGCCAGCAGCCCGAGGACAGGGGAGATTAATCAGCCCCAGCATTTT. Translation gives CASSPRTGEINQPQHF. V usage is TRBV11-3 and J usage is TRBJ1-5; 9 positions match TRBD1. The CDR3 totals 16 residues. V lost 5 bases and J lost 4; bases outside the gene matches: 9. Per germline, CDR1 SGHNT and CDR2 YENEEA.

There are a few counts of this clone. The chain links TRBV6-5 to TRBJ2-5; 9 bases line up with TRBD1. From germline, CDR1 is MNHEY and CDR2 SVGAGI. Trimming took 6 bases from V and 7 from J; bases not matched to a gene: 9. The CDR3 totals 14 residues. CDR3 sequence: CASSHRDRVATQYF. The CDR3 DNA is TGTGCCAGCAGCCACCGGGACAGGGTCGCGACCCAGTACTTC.

This clone is a singleton in its sample. The V call is TRBV6-5, the J call TRBJ1-2; 7 bases match TRBD1. Germline CDR1 and CDR2: MNHEY and SVGAGI. Unmatched junction bases numbered 10, after V lost 2 bases and J lost 4 bases. The CDR3 spans 16 residues. The CDR3 loop reads CASSYIERGRGYGYTF. Written as DNA, the CDR3 is TGTGCCAGCAGTTACATCGAGAGGGGGCGAGGCTATGGCTACACCTTC.

The J gene is TRBJ1-5, the V gene TRBV24-1; tentative D call: TRBD1 (6 bases). Germline V lookup: CDR1 KGHDR, CDR2 SFDVKD. The CDR3 has 14 residues. V lost 7 bases and J lost 4, with 13 bases in between. CDR3 nucleotides: TGTGCCACCAGGGGAGGGGGGGCAAATCAGCCCCAGCATTTT. Translated: CATRGGGANQPQHF.

This chain connects TRBV21-1 to TRBJ1-1. TRBV21-1 counts as a pseudogene. This CDR3 region has 11 residues. CDR3 in amino acids: CAVRGNTEAFF. The CDR3 DNA reads TGTGCCGTCCGGGGGAACACTGAAGCTTTCTTT.

The chain recombines TRBV12-3 or TRBV12-4 with TRBJ1-5, with no clear D. There are 13 residues in the CDR3. The germline V and J ends were trimmed by 4 bases and 6 bases, with 10 bases remaining between them. The CDR3: CASSSPGSQPQHF. CDR3 bases: TGTGCCAGCAGTTCCCCCGGGAGTCAGCCCCAGCATTTT.

The rearrangement uses TRBV11-3 and TRBJ1-1; D is unclear. The length of the CDR3 is 14 residues. Trimming removed 0 bases at V and 10 bases at J, with 15 bases between. Germline loops: CDR1 SGHNT, CDR2 YENEEA. For the CDR3, the DNA is TGTGCCAGCAGCTTAGATCTTATGGCAGTTATAGCTTTCTTT. This encodes CASSLDLMAVIAFF.

The rearrangement joins TRBV19 to TRBJ2-6; 8 nucleotides align to TRBD1. The CDR3 consists of 18 residues. The V gene's germline CDR1 is LNHDA and CDR2 SQIVND (reference sequence). V gave up 9 bases and J gave up 1 base; unmatched junction bases: 14. The CDR3 DNA reads TGTGCCAGCCGACCCATCGGACAGGGCAGTTCTGGGGCCAACGTCCTGACTTTC. It encodes CASRPIGQGSSGANVLTF.

The genes are TRBV18 and TRBJ2-1; D not certain. Germline V gives CDR1 KGHSH, CDR2 LQKENI. The length of the CDR3 is 15 residues. The V gene lost 9 bases and the J gene lost 6 bases, with 21 bases spanning the gap. DNA for the CDR3: TGTGCCAGTTCAACCCGGCTATCAGGTATCAATGAGCAGTTCTTC. Its translation: CASSTRLSGINEQFF.

The genes are TRBV7-3 and TRBJ2-1; 12 nucleotides match TRBD2. CDR3 size: 15 residues. The germline CDR1 and CDR2 sequences are SGHTA and FQGTGA. The trim removed 0 bases at V and 6 bases at J, leaving 0 bases unmatched. CDR3 amino acids: CASSLTGLAGNEQFF. CDR3 nucleotide sequence: TGTGCCAGCAGCTTAACGGGACTAGCGGGCAATGAGCAGTTCTTC.

The V and J genes are TRBV28 and TRBJ1-2, with D unresolved. Trimming removed 5 bases from V and 4 bases from J, with 5 bases in between. The CDR3 is 11 amino acids. The germline V gene encodes CDR1 MDHEN and CDR2 SYDVKM. In nucleotides, the CDR3 is TGTGCCAGCAGTCGGGGCTATGGCTACACCTTC. Translation gives CASSRGYGYTF.

This clone was counted a single time. The chain couples TRBV28 to TRBJ1-1; 7 bases agree with TRBD1. Germline V gives CDR1 MDHEN, CDR2 SYDVKM. The junction had 10 bases not matched to a gene; V was cut back by 8 bases and J by 1 base. The CDR3 has 15 residues. CDR3 nucleotide sequence: TGTGCCAGCGGCCAGAACAGGGGCCAGAACACTGAAGCTTTCTTT. Amino acid sequence: CASGQNRGQNTEAFF.

This clone was seen a few times. The chain carries TRBV9 and TRBJ1-1, with D unresolved. Trimming pared 4 bases from V and 1 base from J, leaving 8 bases between. The CDR3 is 13 amino acids. From germline, CDR1 is SGDLS and CDR2 YYNGEE. For the CDR3, the DNA is TGTGCCAGCAGCCCTACGCCGAACACTGAAGCTTTCTTT. As protein: CASSPTPNTEAFF.